A single sample is the source of the 10 T cell receptor beta chains below, sequenced in a study of blood T cells in healthy people across ages. A J-beta primer mix and a sample-barcoded 5' primer were used in a second PCR of roughly 7 to 12 cycles. TCRdb redid the calling of the 5' RACE reads with MiXCR, one entry per CDR3 protein. The sample holds hundreds of thousands of distinct CDR3 sequences, roughly half seen once. The sequencing sample was made of blood. These receptors were collected from a woman older than 75 in good health.

The CDR3 bases are TGCAGCGTTGGTCAGGGACGTCTCTACAATGAGCAGTACTTC. Its translation is CSVGQGRLYNEQYF. The J gene is TRBJ2-7, the V gene TRBV29-1, with D tentatively TRBD1 or TRBD2 (5 bases each). The CDR3 spans 14 residues. CDR1 is SQVTM and CDR2 is ANQGSEA in the germline V gene. V was cut by 4 bases and J by 7 bases, with 20 bases left in between.

Ten or more counts support this clonotype. The chain has TRBV4-1 and TRBJ2-3; unclear D gene. CDR3 length equals 15 residues. Per the germline V gene, CDR1 is MGHRA and CDR2 is YSYEKL. V lost 5 bases and J lost 6, with 18 bases in between. The chain's CDR3 is CASSNTAQIRDTQYF. The CDR3 nucleotides read TGCGCCAGCAGCAACACCGCGCAGATCAGGGATACGCAGTATTTT.

Ten or more counts support this clonotype. CDR3 sequence: CASSLVPGANTGELFF. The CDR3 region has the DNA TGTGCCAGCAGCTTAGTGCCCGGCGCGAACACCGGGGAGCTGTTTTTT. The rearrangement joins TRBV7-2 to TRBJ2-2; the D is unclear. Trimming removed 1 base from V and 0 bases from J, with 9 bases in between. Germline V gives CDR1 SGHTA, CDR2 FQGNSA. The CDR3 consists of 16 residues.

This chain uses TRBV4-1 with TRBJ1-1; D may be TRBD1 (5 bases). The CDR3 sequence is 12 residues long. V was trimmed by 7 bases and J by 1 base, leaving 7 bases between them. From germline, CDR1 is MGHRA and CDR2 YSYEKL. Here the CDR3 DNA reads TGCGCCAGCACAGGGCCGAACACTGAAGCTTTCTTT. This gives the protein CASTGPNTEAFF.

This clonotype was picked up many times. V is TRBV10-3 and J is TRBJ2-3; perhaps TRBD1 as D (5 bases). Germline CDR1 and CDR2: ENHRY and SYGVKD. CDR3 length: 14 residues. V shed 6 bases and J shed 1 base, with 11 bases lying between them. This CDR3 is CAIRIGAGTDTQYF. The CDR3 DNA is TGTGCCATCAGAATAGGGGCCGGCACAGATACGCAGTATTTT.

This clonotype was detected once. The rearrangement uses TRBV18 and TRBJ2-5; TRBD2 is a possible D gene (6 bases). Germline V gene sequence: CDR1 KGHSH, CDR2 LQKENI. Between the trimmed V and J ends, which lost 2 bases and 2 bases, there was a span of 12 bases. This CDR3 comprises 15 residues. The chain's CDR3 is CASSPKGGKQETQYF. The CDR3 DNA follows: TGTGCCAGCTCACCAAAGGGCGGGAAGCAAGAGACCCAGTACTTC. The full variable domain, rest sourced from reference TRBV18 and TRBJ2-5, is NAGVMQNPRHLVRRRGQEARLRCSPMKGHSHVYWYRQLPEEGLKFMVYLQKENIIDESGMPKERFSAEFPKEGPSILRIQQVVRGDSAAYFCASSPKGGKQETQYFGPGTRLLVL.

This clonotype was detected a few times. The rearrangement links TRBV18 to TRBJ2-3; 8 bases are shared with TRBD2. J was trimmed by 1 base and V by 3 bases; bases with no gene match: 9. CDR1 is KGHSH, CDR2 LQKENI, per germline. The CDR3 is 17 residues long. The CDR3 nucleotides are TGTGCCAGCTCACCCGGGGGGGGCCCTATCCGCACAGATACGCAGTATTTT. Amino acids: CASSPGGGPIRTDTQYF.

As regards this clonotype: An end of the junction differs from the germline gene, which may be a read error. The rearrangement joins TRBV10-3 to TRBJ1-4; 7 nucleotides match TRBD1. The CDR3 consists of 15 residues. Germline V gene lookup returns CDR1 ENHRY and CDR2 SYGVKD. CDR3 DNA: TGTGCCTTCAGTGATCAGGGGGCAACTAATGAAAAACTGTTTTTT. It yields the protein CAFSDQGATNEKLFF.

The V call is TRBV9, the J call TRBJ1-2; D call uncertain. The CDR3 has 13 amino acids. V was shortened by 0 bases and J by 5 bases, with 8 bases between the two germline ends. Germline CDR1 and CDR2: SGDLS and YYNGEE. The CDR3 coding sequence is TGTGCCAGCAGCGTAGCGGGATTATATGGCTACACCTTC. This encodes CASSVAGLYGYTF.

This clonotype was recorded at least ten times. The CDR3 loop is CASSFQHNYEQYF. The CDR3 DNA reads TGTGCCAGCAGCTTTCAACACAACTACGAGCAGTACTTC. The chain has TRBV11-1 and TRBJ2-7; D is uncertain. CDR1 and CDR2 (germline): SGHAT, FQDESV (reference sequence). The CDR3 sequence is 13 residues long. Between the trimmed V and J ends, which lost 3 bases and 3 bases, there was a span of 9 bases.